This T cell receptor beta chain was captured by sequencing in a study of OX40 agonist ivuxolimab in advanced cancers. CDR3 length: 15 residues. Germline values: CDR1 SSHAT, CDR2 FNYEAQ (reference sequence). This clone was counted only a few times. Compared with germline, one end of the junction differs, possibly owing to a read error. Repertoires were generated with immunoSEQ multiplex PCR, while TCRdb's copy carries only in-frame clones and drops some. The table includes approximately 99,000 clones, about nine tenths detected once. The chain combines TRBV7-7 with TRBJ2-2; TRBD1 matches 11 bases. The TCR comes from an adult with an advanced solid tumor such as melanoma, head and neck, liver or kidney cancer. The material was CD4+ or CD8+ T cells sorted from blood, obtained in a trial of the OX40 agonist ivuxolimab. CDR3 nucleotides: TGTGCTAGCAGCTCCCGGGACAGGGGGTCCGGGGAGCTGTTTTTT. Translated, it gives CASSSRDRGSGELFF.